A single sample is the source of the 15 T cell receptor beta chains below, sequenced in a study of blood T cell dynamics during melanoma immunotherapy. Sample time point: week 3, after first cycle of checkpoint inhibitor. Profiling relied on immunoSEQ multiplex PCR, and the TCRdb table lists in-frame clones only, not all of them. Of around 16,000 clones detected, 94% appear once; the ten largest clones hold 0.2% to 0.25%. The input for sequencing was effector memory CD8+ T cells from blood, taken from a patient treated with checkpoint blockade. The receptor source for this set is a human donor with melanoma.

This clone was counted a single time. J is TRBJ2-1 and V is TRBV27; 11 bases line up with TRBD1. With 3 bases clipped from V and 8 bases from J, the junction kept 6 bases outside the gene matches. The CDR3 totals 15 residues. Germline lookup yields CDR1 MNHEY and CDR2 SMNVEV (reference sequence). The CDR3 here is CASSLGQGGMHEQFF. As DNA, the CDR3 is TGTGCCAGCAGTTTGGGACAGGGGGGAATGCATGAGCAGTTCTTC.

The rearrangement links TRBV7-8 to TRBJ2-5; D gene uncertain. CDR1 is SGHVS and CDR2 is FQNEAQ in the germline V gene. This CDR3 is built from 12 residues. V was trimmed by 4 bases and J by 0 bases, leaving 3 bases between them. The CDR3 here is CASSSYQETQYF. CDR3 nucleotide sequence: TGTGCCAGCAGCTCGTACCAAGAGACCCAGTACTTC.

The chain joins TRBV15 to TRBJ2-3, with D perhaps matching TRBD1 or TRBD2 (6 bases each). Trimming left V 8 bases short and J 7 bases short, with 16 bases between. This CDR3 spans 13 amino acids. The V gene's germline CDR1 is LNHNV and CDR2 YYDKDF (reference sequence). This chain's CDR3 is CATRERGKNTQYF. The CDR3, as DNA: TGTGCCACCCGGGAGAGGGGGAAGAATACGCAGTATTTT. Drawing the rest from reference TRBV15 and TRBJ2-3, the complete variable domain is DAMVIQNPRYQVTQFGKPVTLSCSQTLNHNVMYWYQQKSSQAPKLLFHYYDKDFNNEADTPDNFQSRRPNTSFCFLDIRSPGLGDTAMYLCATRERGKNTQYFGPGTRLTVL.

The V call is TRBV28, the J call TRBJ2-7, with TRBD2 identical over 9 bases. From germline, CDR1 is MDHEN and CDR2 SYDVKM. V shed 5 bases and J 3 bases; nucleotides not matched to a gene: 8. The CDR3 length is 15 residues. The CDR3 nucleotides are TGTGCCAGCAGTCCCGGGACTAGCTTCGTCTACGAGCAGTACTTC. This encodes CASSPGTSFVYEQYF.

The chain has TRBV10-3 and TRBJ2-7; the D gene is possibly TRBD1 (6 bases). CDR1 and CDR2 from the germline V gene are ENHRY and SYGVKD. The V gene lost 10 bases and the J gene lost 2 bases, with 33 bases spanning the gap. This CDR3 is 19 amino acids long. The CDR3 nucleotides are TGTGCCACCCCCCAAGTGGGACACCTAGAAATTAAGGAACCCTACGAGCAGTACTTC. Its protein is CATPQVGHLEIKEPYEQYF.

The chain employs TRBV7-9 and TRBJ1-2, with 8 nucleotides matching TRBD1. The trim removed 4 bases at V and 7 bases at J, leaving 5 bases unmatched. The length of the CDR3 is 13 residues. CDR1 is SEHNR and CDR2 is FQNEAQ in the germline V gene (reference sequence). The CDR3 bases are TGTGCCAGCAGCTCTACAGGGGGAGGTGGCTACACCTTC. Translation gives CASSSTGGGGYTF.

This sequence joins TRBV2 and TRBJ2-5; 10 positions match TRBD1. The J call may be faulty, since TRBJ2-7 better matches the DNA end. The CDR3 runs to 16 residues. Germline V gene sequence: CDR1 SNHLY, CDR2 FYNNEI. CDR3 nucleotides: TGTGCCAGCAGTGGACTCACCGGGACAGGGGCCTACGAGCAGTACTTC. Translating it yields CASSGLTGTGAYEQYF.

The table lists this clone with a count of one. V usage is TRBV10-3 and J usage is TRBJ2-2; D remains ambiguous. Trimming pared 3 bases from V and 1 base from J, leaving 33 bases between. This CDR3 is 23 amino acids long. The germline V gene encodes CDR1 ENHRY and CDR2 SYGVKD. In DNA, the CDR3 is TGTGCCATCAGTGACAGAGTTGCTCCAAGGAACCCCGGTCTAGAGCAGAACACCGGGGAGCTGTTTTTT. Its translation: CAISDRVAPRNPGLEQNTGELFF.

The chain employs TRBV19 and TRBJ2-2; 9 nucleotides align to TRBD2. The J segment lost 6 bases and the V segment lost 5 bases, leaving 7 bases of the junction unmatched. Germline loops: CDR1 LNHDA, CDR2 SQIVND (reference sequence). The CDR3 is made up of 15 amino acids. CDR3 in amino acids: CASSHSGRWSGELFF. The CDR3 DNA is TGTGCCAGTAGTCATAGCGGGAGATGGTCCGGGGAGCTGTTTTTT.

The chain links TRBV5-6 to TRBJ2-7; 7 bases are a match to TRBD2. This CDR3 is built from 14 residues. V lost 5 bases and J lost 0; bases outside the gene matches: 5. CDR1 is SGHDT, CDR2 YYEEEE, per germline. The CDR3 coding sequence is TGTGCCAGCAGACAAAGCGGGAACTCCTACGAGCAGTACTTC. Translation: CASRQSGNSYEQYF.

This sequence joins TRBV27 and TRBJ2-5; possibly TRBD2 for D (6 bases). This CDR3 has 18 residues. V lost 1 base and J lost 1, with 19 bases in between. The V gene's germline CDR1 is MNHEY and CDR2 SMNVEV (reference sequence). The CDR3 coding sequence is TGTGCCAGCAGTTTATACACCCCCGCCGGGGGTCTCCAAGAGACCCAGTACTTC. It is translated as CASSLYTPAGGLQETQYF.

The chain joins TRBV4-2 to TRBJ2-1, with 13 bases that match TRBD2. The germline V gene has CDR1 LGHNA and CDR2 YNFKEQ. The CDR3 is made up of 17 amino acids. V gave up 4 bases and J gave up 4 bases; unmatched junction bases: 7. The CDR3 region has the DNA TGTGCCAGCAGCCCGAGGACTAGCGGGAGCCTTTACAATGAGCAGTTCTTC. Amino acids: CASSPRTSGSLYNEQFF.

The chain employs TRBV7-9 and TRBJ2-3; 9 bases agree with TRBD2. Germline CDR1 reads SEHNR; CDR2 reads FQNEAQ (reference sequence). The CDR3 consists of 18 residues. Trimming at V came to 4 bases and at J to 2 bases, leaving 13 bases not matched to a gene. The CDR3 spells CASSSHPLRGRATDTQYF. For the CDR3, the DNA is TGTGCCAGCAGCTCCCATCCCCTACGCGGGAGGGCCACAGATACGCAGTATTTT.

The chain links TRBV7-2 to TRBJ1-2; no definite D call. Looked up from germline, CDR1 is SGHTA and CDR2 is FQGNSA. V was clipped by 7 bases and J by 8 bases, with 11 bases between them. CDR3 length: 11 residues. This CDR3 is CASIEGGGYTF. The CDR3 DNA follows: TGTGCCAGCATCGAAGGTGGAGGCTACACCTTC.

The chain carries TRBV13 and TRBJ2-1; possibly TRBD2 for D (5 bases). Trimming took off 5 bases at V and 6 bases at J, with 17 bases between the two ends. There are 15 residues in the CDR3. Germline values: CDR1 PRHDT, CDR2 FYEKMQ (reference sequence). The CDR3 sequence: CASSLLLGTSNEQFF. DNA of the CDR3: TGTGCCAGCAGCCTCTTACTAGGTACCTCCAATGAGCAGTTCTTC.